This T cell receptor beta chain came from a study of blood T cell repertoires in COVID-19. Assay used: immunoSEQ multiplex PCR; TCRdb lists only in-frame clones, some missing. The sample records 250,000 to 300,000 clones, approximately 90% being singletons. Looked up from germline, CDR1 is MNHNY and CDR2 is SVGAGI (reference sequence). Trimming pared 0 bases from V and 2 bases from J, leaving 11 bases between. CDR3 length equals 15 residues. This clone is a singleton in its sample. The chain has TRBV6-6 and TRBJ2-7; D is perhaps TRBD1 (6 bases). Sequencing was performed on peripheral blood. The source of this sequence is a woman under 40 with COVID-19, enrolled during active disease. CDR3 DNA: TGTGCCAGCAGTTACTCAAGGCAGGGGACCTACGAGCAGTACTTC. The encoded protein is CASSYSRQGTYEQYF.